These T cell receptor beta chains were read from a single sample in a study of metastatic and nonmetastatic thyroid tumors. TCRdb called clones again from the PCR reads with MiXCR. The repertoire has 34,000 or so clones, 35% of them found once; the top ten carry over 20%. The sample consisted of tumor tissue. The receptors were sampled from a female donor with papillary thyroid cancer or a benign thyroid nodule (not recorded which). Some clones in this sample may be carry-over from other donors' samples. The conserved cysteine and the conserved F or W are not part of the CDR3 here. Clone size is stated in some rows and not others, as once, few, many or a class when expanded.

ASSLIRGDYEQY,-,TRBV12-3/TRBV12-4
ASSSLGGGDYGYT,few,TRBV11-2
ATSDPQGNQETQY,few,TRBV24-1
ASSLGQGGYEQY,-,TRBV6-1
AWSATPEAGELF,once,TRBV30
ASNLPRDTSYKSSYEQY,medium-sized,TRBV2
ASSSRDSNPAF,-,TRBV7-9
ASSIGAREQF,-,TRBV19
ASSEIYEQY,few,TRBV6-1
ASSQGSRDTSLPYEQY,-,TRBV4-1
ASFTGNTEAF,few,TRBV27
SARGSSYGYT,-,TRBV20-1
ATSDWYEQY,-,TRBV24-1
ASSEIGTGERDGYT,-,TRBV6-1
ASSLEPGLTKLF,-,TRBV7-8
ASSDSSGGAINEQF,few,TRBV6-2/TRBV6-3
ASRYSSGANVLT,-,TRBV6-2/TRBV6-3
ASSRVQNSPLH,-,TRBV11-2
ASSTSVGNSFSGQY,once,TRBV9
ASSRNRDSSYEQY,-,TRBV5-1
SADSGIGYEQY,-,TRBV20-1
ASSYSRRGRFY,-,TRBV6-2/TRBV6-3
ASSLASIYPEAF,-,TRBV7-9
ASSFGRDRSEQY,-,TRBV7-2
ASSLLTRIETQY,-,TRBV28
ASSMGQSSYNEQF,-,TRBV5-1
ASSSRTGGNTGELF,-,TRBV11-1
ASSLGGAGPYGYT,few,TRBV5-1
ASRFGGNEQF,few,TRBV28
SARGGTGAVYEQY,-,TRBV20-1
ASMPGRSYNEQF,-,TRBV12-3/TRBV12-4
ASSYSRGPSVVREQY,-,TRBV6-2/TRBV6-3
ASSALGGQPQH,many,TRBV10-2
ASSYANTGELF,few,TRBV6-5
ASSYLPRDIGGYNEQF,-,TRBV6-5
ASSYGGSDGYT,few,TRBV5-1
SARTPSGNEQY,-,TRBV20-1
ASSLGDGSRNTIY,-,TRBV5-1
ASTTPLSGRADEQF,few,TRBV28